This T cell receptor beta chain is drawn from a study of blood T cell repertoires in COVID-19. About the study: Whether acute or convalescent, the COVID-19 samples came from the United States, Italy and Spain. PBMCs, B-cell-depleted T cells, or T cells were the source of the cDNA or gDNA that made up the material.

V was trimmed by 1 base and J by 2 bases, leaving 12 bases between them. Germline V gene sequence: CDR1 SGHRS, CDR2 YFSETQ. The CDR3 consists of 16 residues. In the study's own analysis: Scientists estimated how many nucleated cells there were by amplifying reference gene primers. Profiled with immunoSEQ multiplex PCR; TCRdb holds only in-frame clones, not every one. Clone size and V and J calls were adopted from that table, with D and trimming inferred from the DNA. The sample records about 19,000 clones, approximately 89% being singletons. The receptor was derived from a human donor in a cohort sampled during active COVID-19. The chain employs TRBV5-1 and TRBJ1-4; maybe TRBD1 (5 bases). Material for sequencing was peripheral blood. The CDR3: CASSLWQGGTNEKLFF. In DNA, the CDR3 is TGCGCCAGCAGCTTGTGGCAGGGTGGGACTAATGAAAAACTGTTTTTT.